This note documents a single TCR beta chain sequence. The data derive from a study of blood T cell repertoires in COVID-19. J lost 6 bases, V lost 2 bases, and 20 bases had no gene match. CDR3 size: 19 residues. TCRdb's copy holds only in-frame clones and misses some; the assay was immunoSEQ multiplex PCR. Found here are approximately 210,000 clones, roughly 91% of them singletons; the top ten hold about 4.5%. Sequencing used peripheral blood. The rearrangement links TRBV23-1 to TRBJ2-7; 9 bases are a match to TRBD2. TRBV23-1 counts as an open reading frame of uncertain function. The sequence derives from a human donor in a cohort sampled during active COVID-19. The chain's CDR3 is CASSQMGISGPSGAGEQYF. DNA of the CDR3: TGCGCCAGCAGTCAAATGGGCATATCGGGTCCTAGCGGGGCCGGCGAGCAGTACTTC.